This TCR beta chain was identified in a study of cytomegalovirus exposure and HLA in healthy donors. The overall study: T cells numbering approximately 170 million yielded roughly 120 million unique TCR beta sequences in an earlier analysis.

Germline V gene lookup returns CDR1 MGHRA and CDR2 YSYEKL. The CDR3 is made up of 16 amino acids. Germline trimming cut 0 bases from V and 5 bases from J; bases unmatched to any gene: 5. The primer mix had 60 Vbeta and 13 Jbeta primers. Generated by immunoSEQ multiplex PCR, the TCRdb table keeps only in-frame clones and is missing some. The table has roughly 160,000 clones, roughly 82% seen once; the top ten hold 1.5% to 2%. This TCR was sampled from a woman between 25 and 40 years old in good health and CMV-seronegative. The sample was PBMCs. The gene calls are TRBV4-1 and TRBJ2-2, with 8 bases fitting TRBD1. CDR3 protein: CASSQEPQGGTGELFF. CDR3 coding DNA: TGCGCCAGCAGCCAAGAACCACAGGGGGGAACCGGGGAGCTGTTTTTT.